The entry that follows covers one T cell receptor beta chain sequence. The antigen is not known. The data are from a study of monozygotic twins with inflammatory bowel disease. In germline, CDR1 is SQVTM, CDR2 ANQGSEA. The CDR3 spans 13 residues. Study-level points and caveats: IBD patients carried less diverse TCRbeta repertoires (inverse Simpson) than healthy co-twins.

During cDNA synthesis, UMIs that each contained a 6-nucleotide sample barcode were added by means of template switching. Amplification used two nested PCRs: 16 cycles, then 9 cycles, on TCRalpha/TCRbeta cDNA. TCRdb reanalyzed the 5' RACE reads, giving one entry per CDR3 protein sequence and no DNA. This listing includes 420,000 or so distinct CDR3 sequences. The chain links TRBV29-1 to TRBJ2-5; TCRdb selects TRBD2, and the lack of DNA leaves this call unchecked. The source of this sequence is a human donor with ulcerative colitis or Crohn's disease, or a healthy co-twin of an affected twin (not recorded which). The specimen sequenced was blood. The CDR3 loop is CSVVDYHQETQYF. Filled out from reference TRBV29-1 and TRBJ2-5, the complete variable domain reads SAVISQKPSRDICQRGTSLTIQCQVDSQVTMMFWYRQQPGQSLTLIATANQGSEATYESGFVIDKFPISRPNLTFSTLTVSNMSPEDSSIYLCSVVDYHQETQYFGPGTRLLVL.